Presented here are 19 T cell receptor beta chains from one specimen sequenced in a study of blood T cell repertoires in COVID-19 (dated by TCRdb to the early 2020s). Library method: the immunoSEQ multiplex PCR assay. Held by TCRdb, this immuneACCESS table contains in-frame sequences only and omits some clones. Under half of the omission traces to an unresolved V gene where checked; the cause of the rest is unknown. The sample contains around 250,000 clones, around 88% of them found a single time. The top ten clones comprise approximately 6% of the sample. Material: peripheral blood. These TCRs come from a man at least 80 years old with acute or convalescent COVID-19.

The chain carries TRBV25-1 and TRBJ1-2, with TRBD1 as a possible D gene (6 bases). Germline CDR1 is MGHDK and CDR2 is SYGVNS. The CDR3 is 13 residues long. V lost 4 bases and J 8 bases, leaving 14 bases between the germline ends. The CDR3 loop reads CASSGPGAIGYTF. The CDR3, as DNA: TGTGCCAGCAGTGGGCCAGGGGCTATCGGCTACACCTTC.

The chain combines TRBV29-1 with TRBJ2-3, with 10 bases identical to TRBD2. Germline values: CDR1 SQVTM, CDR2 ANQGSEA. The CDR3 covers 14 residues. Trimming took 1 base from V and 3 from J; bases not matched to a gene: 1. CDR3 coding DNA: TGCAGCGTTGAAGGGACTAGCGGTACAGATACGCAGTATTTT. This codes for CSVEGTSGTDTQYF.

There are a few counts of this clone. The V call is TRBV6-4, the J call TRBJ2-1; no clear D gene. Looked up from germline, CDR1 is MRHNA and CDR2 is SNTAGT. The CDR3 sequence is 16 residues long. Trimming stripped 0 bases from V and 10 bases from J, with 19 bases between. The CDR3 sequence is CASSDSTANTVREQFF. CDR3 DNA: TGTGCCAGCAGTGACTCCACAGCCAACACAGTACGAGAGCAGTTCTTC.

The genes are TRBV28 and TRBJ2-7; the match to TRBD2 covers 10 bases. V lost 6 bases, J lost 2 bases, and 4 bases stayed unmatched. Germline V gene data show CDR1 as MDHEN and CDR2 as SYDVKM. The CDR3 extends over 14 amino acids. DNA of the CDR3: TGTGCCAGCAGATCTAGCGGGAGTACCTACGAGCAGTACTTC. This codes for CASRSSGSTYEQYF.

The rearrangement uses TRBV10-3 and TRBJ2-7; a weak D match, TRBD2 (6 bases). The CDR3 extends over 14 amino acids. V lost 3 bases and J lost 1, with 10 bases in between. CDR1 and CDR2 (germline): ENHRY, SYGVKD. The CDR3 bases are TGTGCCATCAGTGATTGGGACTCTTCCTACGAGCAGTACTTC. This translates into CAISDWDSSYEQYF.

The rearrangement joins TRBV4-1 to TRBJ1-4; 7 bases are a match to TRBD1. CDR3 size: 18 residues. Germline CDR1 is MGHRA and CDR2 is YSYEKL. V shed 3 bases and J 7 bases; nucleotides not matched to a gene: 17. The CDR3 reads CASSQTGRTGDGSEKLFF. In DNA, the CDR3 is TGCGCCAGCAGCCAGACCGGGAGAACAGGGGACGGCAGTGAAAAACTGTTTTTT.

The chain uses TRBV6-5 and TRBJ2-1, with 10 bases identical to TRBD2. The V segment lost 6 bases and the J segment 6 bases; nucleotides outside the gene matches: 8. The germline CDR1 and CDR2 sequences are MNHEY and SVGAGI. This CDR3 contains 15 residues. CDR3 nucleotide sequence: TGTGCCAGCAGCTCTCTAGCGGGGGCCTCCAATGAGCAGTTCTTC. Translation: CASSSLAGASNEQFF.

The V and J genes are TRBV5-1 and TRBJ2-5; D may be TRBD1 (6 bases). Germline V gene lookup returns CDR1 SGHRS and CDR2 YFSETQ. Between the trimmed V and J ends, which lost 4 bases and 6 bases, there was a span of 25 bases. The CDR3 has 17 amino acids. DNA for the CDR3: TGCGCCAGCAGCCAAAGTCCACAGGGCACTAGTTCTCAGACCCAGTACTTC. Amino acid sequence: CASSQSPQGTSSQTQYF.

The chain joins TRBV27 to TRBJ2-1; 7 bases are shared with TRBD1. The CDR3 contains 14 residues. With 6 bases clipped from V and 0 bases from J, the junction kept 2 bases outside the gene matches. Germline V gene sequence: CDR1 MNHEY, CDR2 SMNVEV (reference sequence). CDR3 in amino acids: CASSGTASYNEQFF. DNA of the CDR3: TGTGCCAGCAGCGGGACAGCCTCCTACAATGAGCAGTTCTTC.

The rearrangement joins TRBV5-1 to TRBJ1-4, with TRBD1 identical over 7 bases. Germline lookup yields CDR1 SGHRS and CDR2 YFSETQ. The CDR3 runs 15 residues. Trimming removed 2 bases from V and 5 bases from J; junction bases left unmatched: 6. This CDR3 is CASSLEHRGNEKLFF. DNA for the CDR3: TGCGCCAGCAGCTTAGAGCACAGGGGAAATGAAAAACTGTTTTTT.

The CDR3 sequence: CASLRDRGITTEAFF. The CDR3 DNA is TGTGCCAGCCTCCGGGACAGGGGGATTACGACTGAAGCTTTCTTT. The chain has TRBV28 and TRBJ1-1; 11 bases match TRBD1. This CDR3 contains 15 residues. Trimming removed 8 bases from V and 5 bases from J; junction bases left unmatched: 10. Germline V gene sequence: CDR1 MDHEN, CDR2 SYDVKM.

This sequence joins TRBV15 and TRBJ2-3, with 11 bases aligning to TRBD2. Trimming removed 2 bases from V and 4 bases from J; junction bases left unmatched: 5. CDR1 is LNHNV, CDR2 YYDKDF, per germline (reference sequence). CDR3 length: 16 amino acids. CDR3 in amino acids: CATSRRLAGGSDTQYF. In DNA, the CDR3 is TGTGCCACCAGCAGAAGGCTAGCGGGGGGTTCAGATACGCAGTATTTT.

The genes are TRBV6-5 and TRBJ2-5, with 11 bases identical to TRBD2. The V gene end was trimmed by 7 bases and the J gene end by 3 bases; junction bases not matched to a gene: 4. This CDR3 comprises 14 residues. CDR1 and CDR2 from the germline V gene are MNHEY and SVGAGI. The CDR3 sequence: CASTKTSGKETQYF. The CDR3 DNA is TGTGCCAGCACCAAGACTAGCGGGAAAGAGACCCAGTACTTC.

The rearrangement uses TRBV28 and TRBJ1-4; TRBD1 is a possible D gene (6 bases). Trimming took off 2 bases at V and 3 bases at J, with 10 bases between the two ends. The CDR3 has 15 amino acids. Germline CDR1 is MDHEN and CDR2 is SYDVKM. In DNA form, the CDR3 reads TGTGCCAGCAGTTTACAGGGGTCGGCTAATGAAAAACTGTTTTTT. Translated, it gives CASSLQGSANEKLFF.

The V gene is TRBV6-1, the J gene TRBJ1-2, with TRBD1 matching 8 bases. The V segment lost 2 bases and the J segment 4 bases; nucleotides outside the gene matches: 6. Germline CDR1 MNHNS, CDR2 SASEGT. This CDR3 is 15 amino acids long. CDR3 bases: TGTGCCAGCAGTGAATGGGCAGGGGGCGGCTATGGCTACACCTTC. It encodes CASSEWAGGGYGYTF.

The rearrangement joins TRBV6-1 to TRBJ2-7; perhaps TRBD1 as D (7 bases). The V gene's germline CDR1 is MNHNS and CDR2 SASEGT. V shed 2 bases and J shed 10 bases, with 15 bases lying between them. This CDR3 contains 13 residues. The CDR3 spells CASSEMPRGAQYF. In DNA, the CDR3 is TGTGCCAGCAGTGAAATGCCCAGGGGGGCCCAGTACTTC.

This clone showed up just a few times. CDR3 in DNA: TGTGCCAGCAGCGTAGGTGGTAGCGGGGGGGCTTGGGAGACCCAGTACTTC. This codes for CASSVGGSGGAWETQYF. The V gene is TRBV9, the J gene TRBJ2-5, with TRBD2 matching 11 bases. The CDR3 totals 17 residues. The germline V gene encodes CDR1 SGDLS and CDR2 YYNGEE. The junction had 9 bases not matched to a gene; V was cut back by 0 bases and J by 5 bases.

This sequence joins TRBV5-1 and TRBJ2-6, with TRBD1 identical over 7 bases. Trimming cost V 0 bases and J 4 bases; bases outside gene matches: 4. The CDR3 has 16 residues. CDR1 is SGHRS and CDR2 is YFSETQ in the germline V gene. The CDR3 is CASSLETGSGANVLTF. Here the CDR3 DNA reads TGCGCCAGCAGCTTGGAGACAGGGTCCGGGGCCAACGTCCTGACTTTC.

V and J are TRBV7-9 and TRBJ2-3; 8 bases fit TRBD1. Germline CDR1 SEHNR, CDR2 FQNEAQ (reference sequence). V was pared by 1 base and J by 5 bases, with 5 bases of the junction left unmatched. This CDR3 spans 15 amino acids. The CDR3 spells CASSLGRGLRDTQYF. CDR3 nucleotides: TGTGCCAGCAGCTTAGGCAGGGGGCTTAGAGATACGCAGTATTTT.